This T cell receptor (beta chain) emerged from a study of CD8+CD57+ T cells in acquired aplastic anemia. The CDR3 has 15 amino acids. The germline V gene encodes CDR1 SGHRS and CDR2 YFSETQ. V was clipped by 2 bases and J by 4 bases; unmatched bases: 8. Genomic DNA, the template, was used for profiling of the TCR beta VDJ and CDR3. TCRdb redid the calling of the reads with MiXCR, one entry per CDR3 protein. The data hold 400,000 to 450,000 distinct CDR3 sequences, with about 70% observed a single time. The source material was sorted CD4+, CD8+, or CD8+CD57+ T cells (not recorded which) from PBMCs. This receptor was identified in a human donor in good health, serving as a control. The rearrangement links TRBV5-1 to TRBJ1-2; 7 nucleotides line up with TRBD1. CDR3 sequence reads: CASSLYDAGGYGYTF. The DNA for the CDR3 is TGCGCCAGCAGCTTATATGACGCAGGGGGCTATGGCTACACCTTC.